This T cell receptor beta chain was sequenced during a study of shared clonotypes between healthy human individuals. Study summary: CD4 naive cells filled three plates per donor, CD4 memory three, CD8 naive two and CD8 memory one.

CDR3 length: 16 residues. The germline V and J ends were trimmed by 2 bases and 0 bases, with 12 bases remaining between them. CDR1 and CDR2 from the germline V gene are LGHNA and YSLEER. Measured with immunoSEQ multiplex PCR; TCRdb has only the in-frame clones, and not every one. The data contain some 350,000 clones, 74% of them singletons. In its sample, this clone was seen a few times. Its antigen is unknown. Whole-study findings and limits: Clonotypes that were shared across a few donors made up approximately 5% of naive CD4 clonotypes.

The sample taken for sequencing was memory CD4+ T cells sorted from blood. Subset given: CD45RA-negative fraction. The TCR originated in a man aged 25 to 40 in good health. The V and J genes are TRBV4-3 and TRBJ2-3; D perhaps matches TRBD1 (7 bases). The CDR3 loop reads CASSQQAGQSTDTQYF. The DNA of the CDR3 is TGCGCCAGCAGCCAACAGGCGGGACAGAGCACAGATACGCAGTATTTT.